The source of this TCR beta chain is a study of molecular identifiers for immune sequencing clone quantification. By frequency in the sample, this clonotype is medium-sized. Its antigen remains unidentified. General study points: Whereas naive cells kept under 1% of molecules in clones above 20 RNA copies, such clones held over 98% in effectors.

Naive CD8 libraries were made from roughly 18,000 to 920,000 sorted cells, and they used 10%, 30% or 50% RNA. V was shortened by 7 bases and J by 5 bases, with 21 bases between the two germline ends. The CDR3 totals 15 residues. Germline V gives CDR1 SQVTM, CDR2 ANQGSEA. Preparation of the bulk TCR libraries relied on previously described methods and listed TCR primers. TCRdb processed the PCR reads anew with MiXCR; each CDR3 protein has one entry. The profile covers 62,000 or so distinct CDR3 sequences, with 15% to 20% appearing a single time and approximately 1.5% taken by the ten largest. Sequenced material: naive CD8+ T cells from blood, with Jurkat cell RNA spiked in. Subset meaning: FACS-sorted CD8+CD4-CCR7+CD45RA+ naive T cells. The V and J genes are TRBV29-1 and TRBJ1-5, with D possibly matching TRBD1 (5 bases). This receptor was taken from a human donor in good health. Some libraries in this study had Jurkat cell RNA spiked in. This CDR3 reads CSALGEGNMDQPQHF. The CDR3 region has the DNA TGCAGCGCCCTGGGAGAGGGGAACATGGATCAGCCCCAGCATTTT. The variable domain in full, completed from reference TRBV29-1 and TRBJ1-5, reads SAVISQKPSRDICQRGTSLTIQCQVDSQVTMMFWYRQQPGQSLTLIATANQGSEATYESGFVIDKFPISRPNLTFSTLTVSNMSPEDSSIYLCSALGEGNMDQPQHFGDGTRLSIL.